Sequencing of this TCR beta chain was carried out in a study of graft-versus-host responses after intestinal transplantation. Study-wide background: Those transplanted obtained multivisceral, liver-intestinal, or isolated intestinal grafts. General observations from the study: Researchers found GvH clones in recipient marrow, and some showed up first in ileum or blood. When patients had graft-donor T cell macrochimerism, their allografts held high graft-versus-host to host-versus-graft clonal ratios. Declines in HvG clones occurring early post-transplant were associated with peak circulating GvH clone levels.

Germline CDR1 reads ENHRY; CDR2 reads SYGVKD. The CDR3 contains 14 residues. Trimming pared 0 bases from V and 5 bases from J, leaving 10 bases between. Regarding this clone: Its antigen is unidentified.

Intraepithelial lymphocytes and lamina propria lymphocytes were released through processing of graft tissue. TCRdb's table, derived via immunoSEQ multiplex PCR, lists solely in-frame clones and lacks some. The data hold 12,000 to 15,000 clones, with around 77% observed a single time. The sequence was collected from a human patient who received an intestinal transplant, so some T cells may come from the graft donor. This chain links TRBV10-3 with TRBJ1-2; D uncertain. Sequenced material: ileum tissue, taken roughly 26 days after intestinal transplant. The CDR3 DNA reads TGTGCCATCAGTGAGTCGGTCGGGGTGTATGGCTACACCTTC. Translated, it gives CAISESVGVYGYTF.